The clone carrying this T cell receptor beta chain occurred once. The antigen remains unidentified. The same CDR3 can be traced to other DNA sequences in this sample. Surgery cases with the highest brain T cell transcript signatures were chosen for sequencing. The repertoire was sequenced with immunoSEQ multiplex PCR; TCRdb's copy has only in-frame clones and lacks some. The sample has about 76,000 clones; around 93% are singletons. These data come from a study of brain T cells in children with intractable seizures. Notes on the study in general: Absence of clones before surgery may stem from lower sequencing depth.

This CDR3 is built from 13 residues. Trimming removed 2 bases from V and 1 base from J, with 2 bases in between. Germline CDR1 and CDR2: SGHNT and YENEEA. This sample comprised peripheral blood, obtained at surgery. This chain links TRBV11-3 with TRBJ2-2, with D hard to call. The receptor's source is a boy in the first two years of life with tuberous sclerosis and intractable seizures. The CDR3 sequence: CASSLQNTGELFF. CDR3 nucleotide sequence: TGTGCCAGCAGCTTACAGAACACCGGGGAGCTGTTTTTT.